Following are 15 T cell receptor beta chains from one sample sequenced in a study of spatial heterogeneity in lung cancer. Stated time point: blood at routine non-recurrence follow-up after resection. TCRdb used MiXCR to reprocess the 5' RACE reads, holding one entry per CDR3 protein. The sample lists 20,000 to 30,000 distinct CDR3 sequences; 8% to 10% were seen once. The sequenced sample was PBMCs, obtained at follow-up. Receptors originate from a male donor with early-stage non-small cell lung cancer.

Ten or more counts support this clonotype. The V gene is TRBV24-1, the J gene TRBJ2-3; D not certain. Germline V CDR1 and CDR2: KGHDR, SFDVKD. Trimming removed 5 bases at V and 0 bases at J, with 8 bases between. This CDR3 comprises 14 residues. The CDR3, as DNA: TGTGCCACCAGTGCCCGACTGAGCACAGATACGCAGTATTTT. Protein sequence: CATSARLSTDTQYF.

The rearrangement uses TRBV3-1 and TRBJ2-1; D remains ambiguous. Trimming cost V 1 base and J 4 bases, with 5 bases left between them. Germline V CDR1 and CDR2: LGHDT, YNNKEL (reference sequence). This CDR3 is built from 13 residues. The CDR3 here is CASSQGRYNEQFF. In DNA, the CDR3 is TGTGCCAGCAGCCAAGGCAGATACAATGAGCAGTTCTTC.

There are a few counts of this clonotype. The J gene is TRBJ2-4, the V gene TRBV27; maybe TRBD2 (6 bases). V dropped 1 base and J dropped 5 bases, with 9 bases sitting between them. Germline V gives CDR1 MNHEY, CDR2 SMNVEV (reference sequence). The CDR3 length is 14 residues. This chain's CDR3 is CASSLFGGENIQYF. In DNA, the CDR3 is TGTGCCAGCAGTTTATTCGGCGGGGAAAACATTCAGTACTTC.

Many counts were recorded for this clonotype. The J gene is TRBJ1-4, the V gene TRBV7-6; D not resolved. Germline CDR1 and CDR2: SGHVS and FNYEAQ. V lost 0 bases and J 3 bases, leaving 11 bases between the germline ends. The CDR3 contains 16 residues. The CDR3 DNA reads as TGTGCCAGCAGCTTAGCGTCCATGGTTCCTAATGAAAAACTGTTTTTT. This translates into CASSLASMVPNEKLFF.

The gene calls are TRBV5-1 and TRBJ1-5, with unresolved D. V was shortened by 1 base and J by 6 bases, with 11 bases between the two germline ends. CDR3 size: 14 residues. Germline V lookup: CDR1 SGHRS, CDR2 YFSETQ. This CDR3 is CASSLLVGTQPQHF. The CDR3 DNA reads TGCGCCAGCAGCTTGTTGGTTGGAACTCAGCCCCAGCATTTT.

The V call is TRBV29-1, the J call TRBJ2-3; the match to TRBD1 covers 9 bases. Losses at the gene ends were 5 bases for V and 4 bases for J; bases not matched to a gene: 4. The CDR3 length is 13 residues. Germline V gene sequence: CDR1 SQVTM, CDR2 ANQGSEA. The CDR3 reads CSVPTGGPDTQYF. CDR3 DNA sequence: TGCAGCGTTCCCACAGGGGGCCCAGATACGCAGTATTTT.

There are many counts of this clonotype. The chain combines TRBV4-3 with TRBJ2-7, with TRBD2 matching over 7 bases. The CDR3 consists of 14 residues. J was trimmed by 1 base and V by 1 base; bases with no gene match: 1. Germline CDR1 reads LGHNA; CDR2 reads YSLEER. The DNA for the CDR3 is TGCGCCAGCAGCCAAGTGGGGGGGTCCTACGAGCAGTACTTC. Protein: CASSQVGGSYEQYF.

Many counts were recorded for this clonotype. The chain couples TRBV18 to TRBJ2-3, with a weak D call TRBD2 (6 bases). The CDR3 has 16 amino acids. V lost 3 bases and J lost 5, with 18 bases in between. Germline CDR1 and CDR2: KGHSH and LQKENI. CDR3 in amino acids: CASSPSGAAARDTQYF. Here the CDR3 DNA reads TGTGCCAGCTCACCCTCGGGAGCCGCGGCCAGAGATACGCAGTATTTT.

The chain couples TRBV4-2 to TRBJ2-3; perhaps TRBD1 as D (5 bases). V shed 6 bases and J shed 4 bases, with 11 bases lying between them. The CDR3 has 13 residues. CDR1 is LGHNA and CDR2 is YNFKEQ in the germline V gene. CDR3 DNA sequence: TGTGCCAGCAGATTCCAGGGTGCAGATACGCAGTATTTT. Its protein is CASRFQGADTQYF.

Regarding this clonotype: Germline is not matched at one junction end, which may reflect a read error. The chain is built from TRBV23-1 and TRBJ2-7, with D possibly being TRBD1 (6 bases). TRBV23-1 is classed as an ORF, of uncertain function. This CDR3 is 16 amino acids long. The CDR3 DNA reads TGCGCCAGCACCTTCCTCCGACAGGTAGCGCCCTACGAGCAGTGCTTC. As protein: CASTFLRQVAPYEQCF.

This clonotype came up many times. This chain uses TRBV4-3 with TRBJ2-7; no firm D call. Looked up from germline, CDR1 is LGHNA and CDR2 is YSLEER. Trimming took 0 bases from V and 1 from J, leaving 16 bases between them. The CDR3 sequence is 17 residues long. CDR3 nucleotides: TGCGCCAGCAGCCAAGATTATTTCGGGCAAGAATCCTACGAGCAGTACTTC. Protein: CASSQDYFGQESYEQYF.

In its sample, this clonotype was seen many times. The chain carries TRBV28 and TRBJ1-2, with 8 bases fitting TRBD1. CDR3 size: 17 residues. CDR1 MDHEN and CDR2 SYDVKM come from the germline V gene. After removal of 5 bases from V and 0 bases from J, the junction contained 11 bases not matched to a gene. The CDR3 is CASSLRTGMSTNYGYTF. The CDR3 DNA reads TGTGCCAGCAGTCTCAGGACAGGGATGTCTACTAACTATGGCTACACCTTC.

Ten or more counts support this clonotype. The chain joins TRBV28 to TRBJ1-1, with D maybe TRBD1 (5 bases). Trimming shortened V by 8 bases and J by 1 base, and 14 bases separated the two germline ends. This CDR3 is built from 14 residues. Germline V gene sequence: CDR1 MDHEN, CDR2 SYDVKM. CDR3 nucleotide sequence: TGTGCCAGCCGGGACGGCCACGGGAACACTGAAGCTTTCTTT. Translating gives CASRDGHGNTEAFF. The full variable domain, with the rest looked up from reference TRBV28 and TRBJ1-1, is DVKVTQSSRYLVKRTGEKVFLECVQDMDHENMFWYRQDPGLGLRLIYFSYDVKMKEKGDIPEGYSVSREKKERFSLILESASTNQTSMYLCASRDGHGNTEAFFGQGTRLTVV.

This clonotype came up a few times. This chain joins TRBV9 and TRBJ2-3; no firm D call. CDR1 SGDLS and CDR2 YYNGEE come from the germline V gene. The CDR3 totals 14 residues. Trimming cost V 4 bases and J 4 bases, with 13 bases left between them. CDR3 coding DNA: TGTGCCAGCAGCTTTACAAAGACCCCAGATACGCAGTATTTT. Residues: CASSFTKTPDTQYF.

At least ten counts were recorded for this clonotype. The CDR3 DNA reads as TGTGCCAGCAGCTCCAGACTAGCGGGGGCCCAAGAGACCCAGTACTTC. Residues: CASSSRLAGAQETQYF. V gene TRBV7-8 combines with J gene TRBJ2-5; 12 nucleotides align to TRBD2. Germline lookup yields CDR1 SGHVS and CDR2 FQNEAQ. The CDR3 has 16 amino acids. V lost 4 bases to trimming and J lost 1 base; unmatched junction nucleotides: 4.